This TCR beta chain is drawn from a study of blood T cell repertoires in COVID-19. Study in general: Researchers got acute and convalescent COVID-19 samples from the United States, Italy and Spain. The cDNA or gDNA used as material had been derived from T cells, B-cell-depleted T cells, or PBMCs.

Germline V lookup: CDR1 LGHNA, CDR2 YSLEER. Trimming removed 0 bases from V and 7 bases from J, with 12 bases in between. This CDR3 is 14 amino acids long. As originally analysed: Reference gene primer amplification gave nucleated cell count estimates. The assay was immunoSEQ multiplex PCR, and TCRdb's table has in-frame clones only and misses some. For V, J and clone size, that table is used; D and trimming come from the DNA. This sample has 85,000 to 100,000 clones, with roughly 87% found just once. Seattle patient enrollment occurred during active infection, with longitudinal follow-up thereafter. The chain links TRBV4-3 to TRBJ1-2; perhaps TRBD1 as D (6 bases). The receptor comes from a woman in her fifties or sixties with COVID-19, enrolled during active disease. Sequenced sample: peripheral blood. The CDR3 region is CASSQETGNPGYTF. The CDR3 DNA reads TGCGCCAGCAGCCAAGAGACAGGTAACCCTGGCTACACCTTC.